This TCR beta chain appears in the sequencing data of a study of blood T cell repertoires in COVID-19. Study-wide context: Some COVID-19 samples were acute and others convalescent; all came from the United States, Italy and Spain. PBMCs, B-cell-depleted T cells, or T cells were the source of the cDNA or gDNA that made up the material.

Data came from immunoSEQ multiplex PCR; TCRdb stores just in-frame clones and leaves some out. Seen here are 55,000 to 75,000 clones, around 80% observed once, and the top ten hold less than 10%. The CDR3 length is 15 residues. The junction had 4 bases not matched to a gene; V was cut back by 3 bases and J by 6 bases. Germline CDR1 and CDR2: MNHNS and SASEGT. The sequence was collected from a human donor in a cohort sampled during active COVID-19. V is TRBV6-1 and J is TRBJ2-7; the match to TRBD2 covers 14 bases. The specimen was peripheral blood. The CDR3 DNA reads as TGTGCCAGCAGTGAGGGACTAGCGGGAGTAAGCGAGCAGTACTTC. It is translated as CASSEGLAGVSEQYF.